This T cell receptor (beta chain) is drawn from a study of blood T cell repertoires in COVID-19. Per the study methods: How many nucleated cells were present was estimated from reference gene primer amplification. Method: immunoSEQ multiplex PCR; TCRdb's copy keeps in-frame clones and lacks some. Clone size and the V and J calls come from that table; the DNA yielded D and trimming. The table records 200,000 to 250,000 clones, 87% of them present only once. This CDR3 is built from 15 residues. CDR1 and CDR2 (germline): LGHDT, YNNKEL (reference sequence). V was trimmed by 1 base and J by 2 bases, leaving 12 bases between them. The participants were between about 18 and 89 years old and came from some 23 US areas. Participants' own reports of clinical history determined their cohort assignment.

The TCR sequence derives from a woman in her twenties or thirties with acute COVID-19. Sequencing used PBMCs or T cells enriched from blood (not recorded which). The V call is TRBV3-1 (or the pseudogene TRBV3-2), the J call TRBJ2-7; weak D call: TRBD1 (5 bases). In nucleotides, the CDR3 is TGTGCCAGCAGCCAAGGGGCAGGGATGACCTACGAGCAGTACTTC. Its translation: CASSQGAGMTYEQYF.